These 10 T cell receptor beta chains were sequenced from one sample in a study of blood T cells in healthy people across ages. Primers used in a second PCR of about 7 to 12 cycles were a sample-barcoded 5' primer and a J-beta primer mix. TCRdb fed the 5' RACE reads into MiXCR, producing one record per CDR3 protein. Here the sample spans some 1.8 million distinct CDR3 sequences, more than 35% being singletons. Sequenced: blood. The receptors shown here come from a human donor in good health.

This chain's CDR3 is CASSVDRGGPQHF. The CDR3 nucleotides are TGTGCCAGCAGTGTGGACAGGGGAGGGCCCCAGCATTTT. The chain is built from TRBV12-3 or TRBV12-4 and TRBJ1-5, with 9 nucleotides matching TRBD1. V lost 5 bases and J lost 9; bases outside the gene matches: 5. The CDR3 extends over 13 amino acids.

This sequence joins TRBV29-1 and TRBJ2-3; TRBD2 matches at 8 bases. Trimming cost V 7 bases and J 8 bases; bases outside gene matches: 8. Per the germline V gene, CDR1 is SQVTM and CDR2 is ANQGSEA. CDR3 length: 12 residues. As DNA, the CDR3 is TGCAGCGGTGACTCGAGCGGGGGTACGCAGTATTTT. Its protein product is CSGDSSGGTQYF.

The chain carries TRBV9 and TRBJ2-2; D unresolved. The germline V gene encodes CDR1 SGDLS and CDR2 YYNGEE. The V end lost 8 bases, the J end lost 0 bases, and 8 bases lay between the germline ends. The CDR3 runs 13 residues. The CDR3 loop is CASCPSNTGELFF. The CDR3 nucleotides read TGTGCCAGTTGCCCATCGAACACCGGGGAGCTGTTTTTT.

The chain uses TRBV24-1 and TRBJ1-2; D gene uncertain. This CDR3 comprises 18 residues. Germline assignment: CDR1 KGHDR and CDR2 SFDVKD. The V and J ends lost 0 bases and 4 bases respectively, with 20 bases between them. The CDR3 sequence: CATSDLRGQIGTLYGYTF. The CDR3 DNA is TGTGCCACCAGTGATTTGCGTGGGCAGATAGGAACCCTCTATGGCTACACCTTC.

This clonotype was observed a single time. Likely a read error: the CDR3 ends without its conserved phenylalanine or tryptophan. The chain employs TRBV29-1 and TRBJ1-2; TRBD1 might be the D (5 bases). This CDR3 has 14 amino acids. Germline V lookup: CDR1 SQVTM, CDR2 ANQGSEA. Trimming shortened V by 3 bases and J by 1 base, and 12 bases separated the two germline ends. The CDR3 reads CSVDPSGSNYGYTL. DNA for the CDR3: TGCAGCGTTGATCCGTCAGGGAGTAACTATGGCTACACCTTA.

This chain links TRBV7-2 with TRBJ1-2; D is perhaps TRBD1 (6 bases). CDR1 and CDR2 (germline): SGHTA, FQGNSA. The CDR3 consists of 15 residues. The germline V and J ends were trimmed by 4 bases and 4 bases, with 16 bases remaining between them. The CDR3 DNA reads TGTGCCAGCAGCTCAAGCCTTAAACAGGGCTATGGCTACACCTTC. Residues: CASSSSLKQGYGYTF.

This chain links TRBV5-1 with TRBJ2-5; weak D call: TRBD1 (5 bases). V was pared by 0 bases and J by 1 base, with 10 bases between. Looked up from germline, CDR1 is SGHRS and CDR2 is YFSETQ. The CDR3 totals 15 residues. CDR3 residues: CASSLDAGPQETQYF. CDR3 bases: TGCGCCAGCAGCTTGGACGCAGGGCCCCAAGAGACCCAGTACTTC.

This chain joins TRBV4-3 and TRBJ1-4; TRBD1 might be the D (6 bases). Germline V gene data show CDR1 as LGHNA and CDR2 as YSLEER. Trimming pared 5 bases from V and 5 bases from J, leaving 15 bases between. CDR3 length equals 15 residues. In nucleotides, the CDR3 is TGCGCCAGCAGCTCCAACAGGGATGGGAATGAAAAACTGTTTTTT. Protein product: CASSSNRDGNEKLFF.

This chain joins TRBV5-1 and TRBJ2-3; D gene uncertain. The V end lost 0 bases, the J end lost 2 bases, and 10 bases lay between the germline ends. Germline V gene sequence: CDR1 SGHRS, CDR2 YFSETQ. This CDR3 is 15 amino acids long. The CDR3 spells CASSLVARTTDTQYF. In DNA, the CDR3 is TGCGCCAGCAGCTTGGTAGCCCGCACCACAGATACGCAGTATTTT. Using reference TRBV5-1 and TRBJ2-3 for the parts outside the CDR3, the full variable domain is KAGVTQTPRYLIKTRGQQVTLSCSPISGHRSVSWYQQTPGQGLQFLFEYFSETQRNKGNFPGRFSGRQFSNSRSEMNVSTLELGDSALYLCASSLVARTTDTQYFGPGTRLTVL.

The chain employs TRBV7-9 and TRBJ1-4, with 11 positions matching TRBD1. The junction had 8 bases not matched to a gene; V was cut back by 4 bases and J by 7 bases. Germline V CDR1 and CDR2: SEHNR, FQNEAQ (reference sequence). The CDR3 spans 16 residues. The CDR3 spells CASSSTDRGQFEKLFF. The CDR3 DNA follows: TGTGCCAGCAGCTCAACGGACAGGGGGCAGTTTGAAAAACTGTTTTTT. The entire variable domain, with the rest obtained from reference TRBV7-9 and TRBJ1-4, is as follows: DTGVSQNPRHKITKRGQNVTFRCDPISEHNRLYWYRQTLGQGPEFLTYFQNEAQLEKSRLLSDRFSAERPKGSFSTLEIQRTEQGDSAMYLCASSSTDRGQFEKLFFGSGTQLSVL.